This T cell receptor (beta chain) was sequenced in a study of cytomegalovirus exposure and HLA in healthy donors. Study conclusions and caveats: A missense DCLRE1C variant was associated with V- and J-gene trimming of TCR beta chains in a later analysis, and an independent cohort replicated the association. Immune exposure data for these donors was limited to CMV serostatus.

As regards this clone: Its target is not known.

The CDR3 sequence is 17 residues long. Germline V gene sequence: CDR1 SNHLY, CDR2 FYNNEI. Deletions cut 3 bases from V and 7 bases from J, with 22 bases between. The PCR had 60 Vbeta and 13 Jbeta primers. This table comes from immunoSEQ multiplex PCR, and its TCRdb copy is limited to in-frame clones, with some not included. The clone table shows about 60,000 clones, with the ten largest holding 15%. This rearrangement joins TRBV2 to TRBJ1-5, with D perhaps matching TRBD1 (6 bases). This receptor was identified in a boy aged 5-17 years in good health and CMV-seronegative. Sequencing used PBMCs. CDR3 in amino acids: CASSEAGARSGRQPQHF. CDR3 DNA: TGTGCCAGCAGTGAGGCGGGGGCGAGGTCAGGGAGGCAGCCCCAGCATTTT.